Listed here are 13 T cell receptor beta chains from one sample, sequenced in a study of cytomegalovirus exposure and HLA in healthy donors. The assay was immunoSEQ multiplex PCR, and TCRdb's table has in-frame clones only and misses some. Here the sample spans about 78,000 clones, 90% to 96% being singletons. Input material: PBMCs. The receptor source for this set is a man aged 18 to 29 in good health and CMV-seropositive.

V gene TRBV6-5 combines with J gene TRBJ2-7, with 8 bases that match TRBD2. CDR1 and CDR2 (germline): MNHEY, SVGAGI. The junction had 5 bases not matched to a gene; V was cut back by 0 bases and J by 7 bases. This CDR3 is 14 amino acids long. The CDR3 nucleotides are TGTGCCAGCAGTTACTCAGCGGGAGCCCGGGAGCAGTACTTC. It is translated as CASSYSAGAREQYF.

The chain has TRBV15 and TRBJ1-2, with D possibly matching TRBD1 (5 bases). Trimming took 1 base from V and 1 from J, leaving 13 bases between them. Germline CDR1 reads LNHNV; CDR2 reads YYDKDF (reference sequence). The CDR3 is made up of 16 amino acids. CDR3 protein: CATSRGGEGFNYGYTF. Written as DNA, the CDR3 is TGTGCCACCAGCAGAGGAGGGGAGGGGTTTAACTATGGCTACACCTTC.

The chain carries TRBV28 and TRBJ1-5, with D uncertain. The V gene's germline CDR1 is MDHEN and CDR2 SYDVKM. Trimming removed 4 bases from V and 6 bases from J, with 7 bases in between. This CDR3 is built from 12 residues. The CDR3 region is CASSSRSQPQHF. As DNA, the CDR3 is TGTGCCAGCAGTTCGAGGAGTCAGCCCCAGCATTTT.

CDR3 protein: CASTSDPNRETQYF. CDR3 coding DNA: TGTGCCAGCACCTCCGACCCTAACAGAGAGACCCAGTACTTC. The V call is TRBV7-2, the J call TRBJ2-5; D is unresolved. V lost 7 bases and J lost 4, with 16 bases in between. The CDR3 is 14 residues long. Germline V gene sequence: CDR1 SGHTA, CDR2 FQGNSA.

The chain carries TRBV20-1 and TRBJ2-7, with D maybe TRBD1 (6 bases). The germline V gene encodes CDR1 DFQATT and CDR2 SNEGSKA (reference sequence). CDR3 size: 10 residues. Trimming shortened V by 5 bases and J by 11 bases, and 13 bases separated the two germline ends. DNA for the CDR3: TGCAGTGCTTGGACAGTCCCTGAGTACTTC. It specifies CSAWTVPEYF.

The chain uses TRBV7-8 and TRBJ2-3; 8 bases fit TRBD1. Trimming at V came to 5 bases and at J to 3 bases, leaving 10 bases not matched to a gene. Germline CDR1 and CDR2: SGHVS and FQNEAQ. CDR3 length: 16 amino acids. The CDR3 spells CASSHSSTGVTDTQYF. In DNA, the CDR3 is TGTGCCAGCAGCCATAGCTCGACAGGGGTGACAGATACGCAGTATTTT.

The CDR3 region has the DNA TGCGCCAGCAGCGACCCGGGACAGAGCTTGAGGGGCTACACCTTC. Its protein product is CASSDPGQSLRGYTF. The chain carries TRBV5-1 and TRBJ1-2; 7 bases fit TRBD1. The trim removed 4 bases at V and 8 bases at J, leaving 14 bases unmatched. The germline CDR1 and CDR2 sequences are SGHRS and YFSETQ. The CDR3 runs 15 residues.

The CDR3 bases are TGCGCCAGCAGCTTGGCACGGGGTTCTGGAAACACCATATATTTT. Its translation is CASSLARGSGNTIYF. V is TRBV5-1 and J is TRBJ1-3; D gene unclear. The CDR3 spans 15 residues. V dropped 0 bases and J dropped 1 base, with 8 bases sitting between them. Germline CDR1 is SGHRS and CDR2 is YFSETQ.

This clone was detected once. The chain combines TRBV2 with TRBJ2-3, with TRBD1 identical over 8 bases. The CDR3 totals 14 residues. Per the germline V gene, CDR1 is SNHLY and CDR2 is FYNNEI. V trimming: 4 bases; J trimming: 3 bases; junction bases outside the gene matches: 3. CDR3 amino acids: CASSAGQVTDTQYF. CDR3 coding DNA: TGTGCCAGCAGTGCGGGACAGGTAACAGATACGCAGTATTTT.

The chain couples TRBV6-4 to TRBJ2-3, with TRBD2 identical over 7 bases. J lost 6 bases, V lost 8 bases, and 11 bases had no gene match. Looked up from germline, CDR1 is MRHNA and CDR2 is SNTAGT. The CDR3 spans 14 residues. CDR3 region: CASGESGDQDTQYF. In nucleotides, the CDR3 is TGTGCCAGCGGGGAGAGCGGGGACCAGGATACGCAGTATTTT.

The chain is built from TRBV4-1 and TRBJ2-3; D is unclear. Germline V gene data show CDR1 as MGHRA and CDR2 as YSYEKL. The CDR3 is 15 residues long. The V gene lost 1 base and the J gene lost 5 bases, with 13 bases spanning the gap. CDR3 protein: CASSQVRQRGDTQYF. For the CDR3, the DNA is TGCGCCAGCAGCCAAGTTCGGCAGCGTGGAGATACGCAGTATTTT.

CDR3 sequence: CASSAQSNQPQHF. The CDR3 DNA is TGTGCCAGCAGCGCCCAGAGCAATCAGCCCCAGCATTTT. The gene calls are TRBV6-4 and TRBJ1-5; D uncertain. Looked up from germline, CDR1 is MRHNA and CDR2 is SNTAGT. Trimming cost V 6 bases and J 1 base, with 7 bases left between them. The CDR3 consists of 13 residues.

The chain carries TRBV6-5 and TRBJ1-1; 8 nucleotides line up with TRBD1. The CDR3 is 14 residues long. V was clipped by 6 bases and J by 6 bases; unmatched bases: 9. From germline, CDR1 is MNHEY and CDR2 SVGAGI. CDR3 amino acids: CASRNRGEGAEAFF. CDR3 in DNA: TGTGCCAGCAGAAACAGGGGGGAAGGGGCTGAAGCTTTCTTT.